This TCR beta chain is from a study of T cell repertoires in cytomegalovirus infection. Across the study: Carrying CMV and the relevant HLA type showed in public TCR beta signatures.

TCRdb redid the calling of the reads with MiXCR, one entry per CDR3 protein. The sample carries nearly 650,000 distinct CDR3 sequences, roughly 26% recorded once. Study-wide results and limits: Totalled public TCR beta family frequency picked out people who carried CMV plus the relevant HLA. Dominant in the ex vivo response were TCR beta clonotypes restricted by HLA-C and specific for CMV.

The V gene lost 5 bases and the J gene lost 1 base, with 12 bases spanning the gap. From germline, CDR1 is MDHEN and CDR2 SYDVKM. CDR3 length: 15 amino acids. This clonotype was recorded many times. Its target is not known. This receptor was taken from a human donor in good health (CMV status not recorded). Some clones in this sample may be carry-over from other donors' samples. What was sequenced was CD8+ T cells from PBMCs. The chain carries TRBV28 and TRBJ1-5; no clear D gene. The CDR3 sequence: CASSTAFLSNQPQHF. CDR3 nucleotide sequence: TGTGCCAGCAGTACAGCCTTTCTAAGCAATCAGCCCCAGCATTTT.